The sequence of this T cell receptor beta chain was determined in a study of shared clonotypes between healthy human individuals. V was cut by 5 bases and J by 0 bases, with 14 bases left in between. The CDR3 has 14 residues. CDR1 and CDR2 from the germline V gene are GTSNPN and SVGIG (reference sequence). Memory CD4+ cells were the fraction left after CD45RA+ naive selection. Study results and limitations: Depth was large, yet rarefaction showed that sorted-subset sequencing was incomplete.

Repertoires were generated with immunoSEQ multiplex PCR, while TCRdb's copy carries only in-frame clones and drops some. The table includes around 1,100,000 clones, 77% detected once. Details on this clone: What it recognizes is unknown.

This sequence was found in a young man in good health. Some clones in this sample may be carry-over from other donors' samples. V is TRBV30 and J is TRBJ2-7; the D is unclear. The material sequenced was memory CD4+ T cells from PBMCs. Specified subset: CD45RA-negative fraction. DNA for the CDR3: TGTGCCTGGGGGGTGGGCTACAGCTCCTACGAGCAGTACTTC. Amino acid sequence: CAWGVGYSSYEQYF.